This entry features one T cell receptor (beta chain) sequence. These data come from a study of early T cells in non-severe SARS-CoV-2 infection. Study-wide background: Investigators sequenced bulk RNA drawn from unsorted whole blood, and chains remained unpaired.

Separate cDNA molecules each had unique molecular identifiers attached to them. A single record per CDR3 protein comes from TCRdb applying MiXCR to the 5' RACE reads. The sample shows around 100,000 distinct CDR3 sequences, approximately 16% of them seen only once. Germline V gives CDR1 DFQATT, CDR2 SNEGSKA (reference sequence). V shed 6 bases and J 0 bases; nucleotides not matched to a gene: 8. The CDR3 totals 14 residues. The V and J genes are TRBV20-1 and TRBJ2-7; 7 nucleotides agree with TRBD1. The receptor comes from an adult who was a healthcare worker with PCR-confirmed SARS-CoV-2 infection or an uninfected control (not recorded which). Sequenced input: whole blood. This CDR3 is CSASRTGSSYEQYF. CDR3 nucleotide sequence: TGCAGTGCCTCCCGGACAGGCAGCTCCTACGAGCAGTACTTC.